This T cell receptor beta chain originates from a study of control samples from healthy donors and cancer patients (dated by TCRdb to the early 2020s). Concerning this clone itself: Its antigen is not yet known. One base away there is no much larger clone; base qualities are not given.

Library method: the immunoSEQ multiplex PCR assay. What TCRdb holds here is the immuneACCESS table cut down to in-frame rearrangements. Part of the clones is not present; checked against another copy, under half of the missing clones reflect an unresolved V gene, and the others are unexplained. Recorded for this sample are roughly 120,000 clones; around 87% of them occurred a single time. The ten most abundant clones make up around 1.1% of the sample. The CDR3, cysteine through phenylalanine, is 14 amino acids long. This entry keeps only the CDR3 DNA: 42 bases, framed from base 1. Relative to germline, V is 2 bases shorter and J is 4 bases shorter, with 7 bases between their ends. CDR1 and CDR2 were assigned from the germline V gene as SGHRS and YFSETQ.

The clonotype originates from a woman between 45 and 60 years old with colorectal cancer. The sequenced sample consisted of PBMCs. This chain joins TRBV5-1 to TRBJ2-6, with no confidently assigned D gene. CDR3 sequence: CASSFAPGANVLTF. The DNA sequence is TGCGCCAGCAGCTTTGCCCCCGGGGCCAACGTCCTGACTTTC.